This passage covers 15 T cell receptor beta chains from one sample sequenced in a study of Ad26.COV2.S vaccination and SARS-CoV-2 variants. The data were produced by immunoSEQ multiplex PCR, yet TCRdb's version contains in-frame clones alone and is incomplete. The sample includes 500,000 or so clones, around 85% of them seen just once. Treatment meaning: 15 to 20 received Ad26.COV2.S at low or high dose, single or two shots; about 5 received placebo; per-sample allocation not given. Following the first vaccine or placebo injection, samples were taken on day 63. This material consisted of peripheral blood, taken in a trial of Ad26.COV2.S vaccine versus placebo. The receptors were sampled from a person between 18 and 60 years old who received the Ad26.COV2.S COVID-19 vaccine or a placebo.

V is TRBV7-9 and J is TRBJ1-3, with D tentatively TRBD1 (5 bases). Looked up from germline, CDR1 is SEHNR and CDR2 is FQNEAQ (reference sequence). The ends were cut back, 5 bases at V and 7 bases at J, with 18 bases in the middle. The CDR3 loop spans 15 amino acids. The DNA of the CDR3 is TGTGCCAGCAGCCTTGTGCTGGGGGGACGGAACACCATATATTTT. Its translation: CASSLVLGGRNTIYF.

The chain has TRBV28 and TRBJ2-1, with D possibly matching TRBD2 (5 bases). This CDR3 region has 17 residues. Germline values: CDR1 MDHEN, CDR2 SYDVKM. V shed 5 bases and J shed 3 bases, with 20 bases lying between them. The chain's CDR3 is CASSPPWLTGYYNEQFF. DNA for the CDR3: TGTGCCAGCAGTCCCCCTTGGTTGACGGGATACTACAATGAGCAGTTCTTC.

This clone was seen a single time. The rearrangement joins TRBV19 to TRBJ2-7; tentative D call: TRBD2 (6 bases). Germline V gene data show CDR1 as LNHDA and CDR2 as SQIVND (reference sequence). The CDR3 spans 18 residues. V lost 0 bases to trimming and J lost 4 bases, with 22 bases between them. The CDR3 here is CASSIDLGIAGRVYEQYF. Here the CDR3 DNA reads TGTGCCAGTAGTATAGATCTCGGGATCGCGGGACGTGTTTACGAGCAGTACTTC.

The rearrangement links TRBV4-3 to TRBJ1-2; no clear D gene. Trimming stripped 1 base from V and 8 bases from J, with 11 bases between. This CDR3 is 13 amino acids long. Germline CDR1 LGHNA, CDR2 YSLEER. The CDR3 is CASSQVRASGYTF. The CDR3 nucleotides are TGCGCCAGCAGCCAAGTAAGGGCTTCCGGCTACACCTTC.

This chain connects TRBV5-8 to TRBJ1-2, with 9 bases fitting TRBD1. CDR1 is SGHTS, CDR2 YDEGEE, per germline. Unmatched junction bases numbered 5, after V lost 1 base and J lost 4 bases. The CDR3 runs to 15 residues. Here the CDR3 reads CASSLPGTGSYGYTF. CDR3 nucleotides: TGTGCCAGCAGCTTGCCAGGGACAGGGAGCTATGGCTACACCTTC.

The V and J genes are TRBV2 and TRBJ2-7; 10 positions agree with TRBD1. The V segment lost 8 bases and the J segment 2 bases; nucleotides outside the gene matches: 6. The CDR3 extends over 14 amino acids. CDR1 is SNHLY and CDR2 is FYNNEI in the germline V gene. CDR3 in amino acids: CASARTGGTYEQYF. The CDR3 coding sequence is TGTGCCAGCGCTAGGACAGGGGGAACCTACGAGCAGTACTTC.

V gene TRBV29-1 combines with J gene TRBJ2-1; 9 bases are a match to TRBD1. Unmatched junction bases numbered 6, after V lost 5 bases and J lost 7 bases. Germline CDR1 and CDR2: SQVTM and ANQGSEA. There are 13 residues in the CDR3. CDR3 sequence reads: CSVRTGARNEQFF. The CDR3 DNA sequence: TGCAGCGTTCGGACAGGGGCTCGTAATGAGCAGTTCTTC.

The chain uses TRBV7-2 and TRBJ2-3; 7 bases align to TRBD2. The length of the CDR3 is 17 residues. CDR1 is SGHTA and CDR2 is FQGNSA in the germline V gene. With 2 bases clipped from V and 3 bases from J, the junction kept 11 bases outside the gene matches. CDR3 residues: CASSLSVGGSVTDTQYF. The CDR3 DNA follows: TGTGCCAGCAGCTTAAGTGTGGGCGGGAGCGTGACAGATACGCAGTATTTT.

This clone has just a few counts. The rearrangement uses TRBV30 and TRBJ2-7; 7 positions agree with TRBD1. V was pared by 6 bases and J by 4 bases, with 3 bases of the junction left unmatched. The CDR3 is 11 residues long. Germline lookup yields CDR1 GTSNPN and CDR2 SVGIG (reference sequence). CDR3 residues: CACTGQYEQYF. CDR3 coding DNA: TGTGCCTGCACGGGACAGTACGAGCAGTACTTC.

This clone has only one observation. The chain is built from TRBV10-3 and TRBJ1-1, with 9 bases fitting TRBD1. The CDR3 consists of 13 residues. Germline V gives CDR1 ENHRY, CDR2 SYGVKD. V was clipped by 8 bases and J by 4 bases; unmatched bases: 5. The CDR3 region has the DNA TGTGCCATCGACAGGGGGGCAGGCACTGAAGCTTTCTTT. Translated, it gives CAIDRGAGTEAFF.

The chain combines TRBV19 with TRBJ2-7, with D possibly being TRBD1 or TRBD2 (5 bases each). V lost 4 bases, J lost 6 bases, and 13 bases lay in between. CDR1 is LNHDA, CDR2 SQIVND, per germline (reference sequence). The CDR3 is 13 residues long. CDR3 coding DNA: TGTGCCAGTAGTACGAACCCGGGACCCGAGCAGTACTTC. Amino acids: CASSTNPGPEQYF.

This chain joins TRBV5-4 and TRBJ1-6, with TRBD1 as a possible D gene (6 bases). The CDR3 spans 17 residues. The V end lost 1 base, the J end lost 9 bases, and 20 bases lay between the germline ends. Germline V gives CDR1 SGHNT, CDR2 YYREEE (reference sequence). The DNA for the CDR3 is TGTGCCAGCAGCTTGTCCGGTGGAGGCAGGGGAAGTTCACCCCTCCACTTT. Residues: CASSLSGGGRGSSPLHF.

This clone was detected only once. V and J are TRBV30 and TRBJ1-4, with 7 bases aligning to TRBD1. Germline V CDR1 and CDR2: GTSNPN, SVGIG (reference sequence). The CDR3 has 13 amino acids. Unmatched junction bases numbered 6, after V lost 3 bases and J lost 8 bases. The CDR3 coding sequence is TGTGCCTGGAGGAGACAGGGAGGCGAAAAACTGTTTTTT. Its translation: CAWRRQGGEKLFF.

This sequence joins TRBV19 and TRBJ1-2, with 7 bases lining up with TRBD1. V lost 5 bases and J lost 2; bases outside the gene matches: 8. The germline CDR1 and CDR2 sequences are LNHDA and SQIVND (reference sequence). The length of the CDR3 is 15 residues. In DNA form, the CDR3 reads TGTGCCAGTAGTCGGCGGACAGGTACGAACTATGGCTACACCTTC. Residues: CASSRRTGTNYGYTF.

This clone came up a few times. The chain uses TRBV19 and TRBJ2-2; the match to TRBD2 covers 16 bases. V lost 5 bases, J lost 6 bases, and 3 bases stayed unmatched. Germline loops: CDR1 LNHDA, CDR2 SQIVND (reference sequence). This CDR3 comprises 16 residues. Written as DNA, the CDR3 is TGTGCCAGTAGTCCCGGGACTAGCGGGAGGGCCGGGGAGCTGTTTTTT. The encoded protein is CASSPGTSGRAGELFF.